This T cell receptor (beta chain) comes out of a study of low-dose radiotherapy and immunotherapy resistance in tumors. About the research overall: Patients received cyclophosphamide 200 mg/m2 intravenously every two weeks, the day before radiation-immunotherapy.

CDR3 size: 13 residues. The J segment lost 5 bases and the V segment lost 5 bases, leaving 4 bases of the junction unmatched. The germline V gene has CDR1 KGHSH and CDR2 LQKENI. cDNA synthesis used a TRAV/TRBV-specific primer set for both chains. It was with a constant-region primer and a V-primer adapter that TCRs were amplified over around 18 PCR cycles. mRNA isolates were amplified via in vitro transcription. TCRdb re-derived calls from the reads in MiXCR, one entry per CDR3 protein. Of nearly 95,000 distinct CDR3 sequences listed, roughly 9% are singletons. Time point here: before trial treatment. The study gave donors nivolumab, ipilimumab, aspirin, low-dose cyclophosphamide and low-dose radiotherapy.

The sample here was PBMCs, taken before treatment. The source is a male donor with prostate cancer. This sequence joins TRBV18 and TRBJ1-1, with 8 bases matching TRBD1. CDR3: CASSNYRGTEAFF. The CDR3 coding sequence is TGTGCCAGCTCAAATTACAGGGGGACTGAAGCTTTCTTT.